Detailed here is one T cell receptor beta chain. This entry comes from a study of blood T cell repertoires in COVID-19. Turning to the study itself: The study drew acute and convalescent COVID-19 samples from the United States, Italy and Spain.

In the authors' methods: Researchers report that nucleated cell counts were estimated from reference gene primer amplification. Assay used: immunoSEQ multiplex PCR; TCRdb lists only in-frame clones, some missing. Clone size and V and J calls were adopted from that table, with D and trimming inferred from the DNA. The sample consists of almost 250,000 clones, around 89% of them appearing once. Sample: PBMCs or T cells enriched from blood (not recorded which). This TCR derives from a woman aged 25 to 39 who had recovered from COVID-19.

Written as DNA, the CDR3 is TGTGCCAGCAGCCTTGGGGGACATGGTATGAGCGCAGATACGCAGTATTTT. This encodes CASSLGGHGMSADTQYF. The J gene is TRBJ2-3, the V gene TRBV11-3; the D gene is possibly TRBD1 (6 bases). The germline V gene encodes CDR1 SGHNT and CDR2 YENEEA. The CDR3 covers 17 residues. V was clipped by 5 bases and J by 4 bases, with 22 bases between them.